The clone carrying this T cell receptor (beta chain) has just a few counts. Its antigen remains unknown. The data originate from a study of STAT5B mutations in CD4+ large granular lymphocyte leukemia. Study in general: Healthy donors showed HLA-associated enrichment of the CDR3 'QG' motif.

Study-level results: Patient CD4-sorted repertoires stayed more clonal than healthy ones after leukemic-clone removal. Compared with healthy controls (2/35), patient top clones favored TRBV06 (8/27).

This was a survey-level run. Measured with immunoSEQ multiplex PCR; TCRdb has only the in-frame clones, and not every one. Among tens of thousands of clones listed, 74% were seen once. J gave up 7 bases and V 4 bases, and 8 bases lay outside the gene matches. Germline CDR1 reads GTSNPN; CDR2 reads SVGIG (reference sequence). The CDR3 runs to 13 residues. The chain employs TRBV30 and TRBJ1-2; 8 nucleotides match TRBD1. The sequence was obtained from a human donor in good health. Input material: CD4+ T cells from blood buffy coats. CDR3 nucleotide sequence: TGTGCCTGGAACATACAGACAGGGGCTGGCTACACCTTC. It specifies CAWNIQTGAGYTF.